This section outlines one TCR beta chain sequence together with its context. The antigen is undetermined. This record belongs to a study of graft-versus-host responses after intestinal transplantation. Study-wide background: For approximately 3 years after anti-thymocyte globulin induction, all recipients took tacrolimus and steroids. Study observations and caveats: Levels of circulating GvH clones at their peak were associated with early post-transplant HvG declines.

The trim removed 0 bases at V and 2 bases at J, leaving 4 bases unmatched. The CDR3 has 16 residues. CDR1 LGHNA and CDR2 YNFKEQ come from the germline V gene. The data were produced by immunoSEQ multiplex PCR, yet TCRdb's version contains in-frame clones alone and is incomplete. The repertoire holds some 76,000 clones, with about nine tenths as singletons. The TCR sequence derives from a human donor who was the organ donor for an intestinal transplant. The gene calls are TRBV4-2 and TRBJ2-7; 10 bases map to TRBD2. The sample was unstimulated CD8+ T cells sorted from spleen or lymph node cells, taken before transplant. The CDR3 reads CASSQEGSGGAYEQYF. The CDR3 DNA reads as TGTGCCAGCAGCCAAGAAGGGAGCGGGGGGGCCTACGAGCAGTACTTC.